These 23 T cell receptor beta chains originate from one sample sequenced in a study of pediatric ulcerative colitis. TCRdb's table, derived via immunoSEQ multiplex PCR, lists solely in-frame clones and lacks some. The sample consists of around 34,000 clones, about 81% of them appearing once. The rectum was sampled with one to two pinch biopsies at colonoscopy. The sequencing sample was made of gut tissue. The receptor source for this set is a boy between 10 and 17 years old with mild ulcerative colitis.

About this clone itself: Other DNA sequences from this sample encode an identical CDR3 as well. The rearrangement links TRBV29-1 to TRBJ1-5; D remains unclear. V lost 0 bases, J lost 4 bases, and 10 bases lay in between. Germline lookup yields CDR1 SQVTM and CDR2 ANQGSEA. The CDR3 has 14 residues. The CDR3 sequence: CSVEESGGNQPQHF. The CDR3 coding sequence is TGCAGCGTTGAAGAATCGGGAGGAAATCAGCCCCAGCATTTT.

This sequence joins TRBV6-1 and TRBJ2-7; 11 positions agree with TRBD1. The CDR3 has 14 residues. Germline V lookup: CDR1 MNHNS, CDR2 SASEGT. The V gene end was trimmed by 7 bases and the J gene end by 7 bases; junction bases not matched to a gene: 9. DNA for the CDR3: TGTGCCAGCACCTTCGGGACAGGGGGTCGGGAGCAGTACTTC. Translated: CASTFGTGGREQYF.

The chain links TRBV5-8 to TRBJ2-5; D may correspond to TRBD1 or TRBD2 (7 bases each). The CDR3 loop spans 14 amino acids. V dropped 5 bases and J dropped 1 base, with 12 bases sitting between them. CDR1 and CDR2 from the germline V gene are SGHTS and YDEGEE. The CDR3 nucleotides are TGTGCCAGCAGTCCAGGGGGGGCCCAAGAGACCCAGTACTTC. It is translated as CASSPGGAQETQYF.

This chain connects TRBV29-1 to TRBJ2-1, with D unresolved. This CDR3 has 10 residues. V was shortened by 3 bases and J by 7 bases, with 4 bases between the two germline ends. Germline CDR1 reads SQVTM; CDR2 reads ANQGSEA. The CDR3 protein is CSVETNEQFF. DNA of the CDR3: TGCAGCGTTGAGACGAATGAGCAGTTCTTC.

The chain is built from TRBV7-9 and TRBJ1-1, with 7 bases aligning to TRBD1. With 5 bases clipped from V and 5 bases from J, the junction kept 8 bases outside the gene matches. Germline CDR1 is SEHNR and CDR2 is FQNEAQ (reference sequence). The CDR3 runs 14 residues. The CDR3 spells CASSELQGWTEAFF. The CDR3 nucleotides read TGTGCCAGCAGCGAACTACAGGGGTGGACTGAAGCTTTCTTT.

In regard to this clone: Other DNA sequences from this sample encode an identical CDR3 as well. This chain links TRBV7-9 with TRBJ2-1; D is possibly TRBD2 (5 bases). Germline assignment: CDR1 SEHNR and CDR2 FQNEAQ (reference sequence). The CDR3 contains 14 residues. V was shortened by 0 bases and J by 6 bases, with 9 bases between the two germline ends. The CDR3 region is CASSLAGRGNEQFF. CDR3 coding DNA: TGTGCCAGCAGCTTAGCGGGCCGGGGCAATGAGCAGTTCTTC.

The rearrangement links TRBV19 to TRBJ2-3; D ambiguous. The germline gives CDR1 LNHDA, CDR2 SQIVND (reference sequence). With 1 base removed from V and 4 bases from J, the gap between germline ends came to 6 bases. There are 13 residues in the CDR3. Here the CDR3 reads CASSIVVADTQYF. The CDR3 DNA reads TGTGCCAGTAGTATAGTGGTTGCAGATACGCAGTATTTT.

V and J are TRBV27 and TRBJ1-2; 8 nucleotides line up with TRBD1. The CDR3 consists of 14 residues. The germline CDR1 and CDR2 sequences are MNHEY and SMNVEV (reference sequence). J gave up 8 bases and V 8 bases, and 13 bases lay outside the gene matches. DNA of the CDR3: TGTGCCAGCTATGACAGGGGACGCCCCTCCGGCTACACCTTC. This codes for CASYDRGRPSGYTF.

The chain recombines TRBV7-9 with TRBJ1-1; no clear D. Germline V gives CDR1 SEHNR, CDR2 FQNEAQ (reference sequence). V lost 2 bases and J lost 8, with 12 bases in between. The CDR3 spans 13 residues. As DNA, the CDR3 is TGTGCCAGCAGCTTAACGGTATCTCCCGAAGCTTTCTTT. Amino acid sequence: CASSLTVSPEAFF.

The CDR3 nucleotides read TGCAGCGTTGAGGCTGGGACAGTTCGATACAATGAGCAGTTCTTC. As protein: CSVEAGTVRYNEQFF. This chain links TRBV29-1 with TRBJ2-1; 7 bases align to TRBD1. Germline V gene data show CDR1 as SQVTM and CDR2 as ANQGSEA. The trim removed 3 bases at V and 4 bases at J, leaving 9 bases unmatched. The length of the CDR3 is 15 residues.

This clone was seen only a few times. The chain combines TRBV11-1 with TRBJ1-1; no definite D call. The CDR3 contains 12 residues. Germline CDR1 and CDR2: SGHAT and FQDESV (reference sequence). Trimming stripped 3 bases from V and 3 bases from J, with 5 bases between. The CDR3 bases are TGTGCCAGCAGCTTTCGAGACACTGAAGCTTTCTTT. It translates to CASSFRDTEAFF.

This chain links TRBV7-9 with TRBJ1-3, with D hard to call. CDR1 is SEHNR and CDR2 is FQNEAQ in the germline V gene (reference sequence). The CDR3 runs to 14 residues. V gave up 3 bases and J gave up 3 bases, with 9 bases separating them. Here the CDR3 reads CASSLWGLGNTIYF. CDR3 in DNA: TGTGCCAGCAGCTTGTGGGGTCTTGGAAACACCATATATTTT.

The CDR3 spells CASSLGQGTGEQYF. The DNA for the CDR3 is TGCGCCAGCAGCTTGGGACAGGGTACGGGCGAGCAGTACTTC. V is TRBV5-1 and J is TRBJ2-7; 7 bases align to TRBD1. The CDR3 has 14 amino acids. Losses at the gene ends were 0 bases for V and 6 bases for J; bases not matched to a gene: 6. In germline, CDR1 is SGHRS, CDR2 YFSETQ.

There are a few counts of this clone. V and J are TRBV7-8 and TRBJ1-3; no firm D call. Looked up from germline, CDR1 is SGHVS and CDR2 is FQNEAQ. The CDR3 loop spans 15 amino acids. Trimming left V 0 bases short and J 4 bases short, with 10 bases between. CDR3 amino acids: CASSLAEGYGNTIYF. For the CDR3, the DNA is TGTGCCAGCAGCTTAGCAGAGGGATACGGAAACACCATATATTTT.

This chain joins TRBV19 and TRBJ2-5, with D possibly matching TRBD1 (6 bases). Germline V CDR1 and CDR2: LNHDA, SQIVND (reference sequence). This CDR3 region has 13 residues. Trimming removed 8 bases at V and 7 bases at J, with 17 bases between. The CDR3 sequence is CASRIQGGGTQYF. Here the CDR3 DNA reads TGTGCCAGTCGGATCCAAGGGGGTGGGACCCAGTACTTC.

J is TRBJ2-5 and V is TRBV5-8; D gene unclear. Germline lookup yields CDR1 SGHTS and CDR2 YDEGEE. V gave up 5 bases and J gave up 2 bases, with 10 bases separating them. The CDR3 runs to 13 residues. The CDR3 sequence is CASRRLNQETQYF. The DNA for the CDR3 is TGTGCCAGCAGGAGACTTAATCAAGAGACCCAGTACTTC.

The chain uses TRBV11-3 and TRBJ1-4, with D unclear. Trimming left V 5 bases short and J 8 bases short, with 15 bases between. The CDR3 has 14 residues. Germline V CDR1 and CDR2: SGHNT, YENEEA. The chain's CDR3 is CASSLPGSGEKLFF. DNA for the CDR3: TGTGCCAGCAGCCTCCCCGGGTCCGGAGAAAAACTGTTTTTT.

The genes are TRBV5-1 and TRBJ2-2; D is possibly TRBD2 (6 bases). Germline V lookup: CDR1 SGHRS, CDR2 YFSETQ. V was trimmed by 5 bases and J by 2 bases, leaving 13 bases between them. There are 15 residues in the CDR3. The CDR3 nucleotides read TGCGCCAGCAGGGCGGAGGGCCGAAACACCGGGGAGCTGTTTTTT. Its translation: CASRAEGRNTGELFF.

The genes are TRBV30 and TRBJ2-1; 7 bases agree with TRBD1. This CDR3 is 13 amino acids long. Germline assignment: CDR1 GTSNPN and CDR2 SVGIG (reference sequence). V lost 3 bases, J lost 5 bases, and 4 bases stayed unmatched. CDR3 DNA: TGTGCCTGGAGGGGACAGCCCCACAATGAGCAGTTCTTC. Residues: CAWRGQPHNEQFF.

The chain employs TRBV14 and TRBJ2-5; D not resolved. From germline, CDR1 is SGHDN and CDR2 FVKESK. CDR3 length: 13 residues. The V end was cut by 1 base, the J end by 5 bases, with 8 bases between. CDR3 bases: TGTGCCAGCAGCCAAGTTACGTGGGAGACCCAGTACTTC. This translates into CASSQVTWETQYF.

The V gene is TRBV18, the J gene TRBJ1-1; possibly TRBD1 for D (5 bases). V lost 3 bases to trimming and J lost 10 bases, with 18 bases between them. This CDR3 region has 14 residues. CDR1 KGHSH and CDR2 LQKENI come from the germline V gene. CDR3 coding DNA: TGTGCCAGCTCACCCCCGGGGGTTCTTGAAGTAGCTTTCTTT. Translating gives CASSPPGVLEVAFF.

This chain connects TRBV4-2 to TRBJ1-1; no reliable D call. V lost 4 bases to trimming and J lost 3 bases, with 18 bases between them. Germline V gene sequence: CDR1 LGHNA, CDR2 YNFKEQ. This CDR3 has 16 amino acids. DNA of the CDR3: TGTGCCAGCAGCCCGAACCACCCAGGCCGGTACACTGAAGCTTTCTTT. This sequence encodes CASSPNHPGRYTEAFF.

This clone has a handful of counts. This chain links TRBV7-4 with TRBJ1-5, with 8 bases identical to TRBD1. V was clipped by 5 bases and J by 3 bases; unmatched bases: 18. This CDR3 contains 19 residues. Germline lookup yields CDR1 SGHVT and CDR2 SQSDAQ. The CDR3 region has the DNA TGTGCCAGCAGCCCCCAACCGACAGGGGATTATGGTATCAATCAGCCCCAGCATTTT. Protein: CASSPQPTGDYGINQPQHF.